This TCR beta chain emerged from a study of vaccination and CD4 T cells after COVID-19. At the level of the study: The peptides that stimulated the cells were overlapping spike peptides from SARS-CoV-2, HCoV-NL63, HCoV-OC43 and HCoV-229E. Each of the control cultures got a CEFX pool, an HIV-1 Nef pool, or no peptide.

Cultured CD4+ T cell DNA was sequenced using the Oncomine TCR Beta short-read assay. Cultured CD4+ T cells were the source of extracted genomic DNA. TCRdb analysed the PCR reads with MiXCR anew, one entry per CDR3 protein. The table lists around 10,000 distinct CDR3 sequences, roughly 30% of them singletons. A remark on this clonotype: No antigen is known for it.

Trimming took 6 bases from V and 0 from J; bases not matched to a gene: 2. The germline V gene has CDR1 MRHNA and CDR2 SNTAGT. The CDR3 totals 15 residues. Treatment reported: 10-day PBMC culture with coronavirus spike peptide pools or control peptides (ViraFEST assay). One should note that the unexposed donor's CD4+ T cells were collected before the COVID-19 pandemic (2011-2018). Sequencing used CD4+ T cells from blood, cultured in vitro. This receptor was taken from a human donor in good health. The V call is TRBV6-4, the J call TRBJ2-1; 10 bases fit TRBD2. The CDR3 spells CASSPSGSSYNEQFF. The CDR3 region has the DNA TGTGCCAGCAGCCCTAGCGGGAGCTCCTACAATGAGCAGTTCTTC.